These T cell receptor beta chains were read from a single sample in a study of T cell responses to AZD1222 COVID-19 vaccine. Repertoires were generated with immunoSEQ multiplex PCR, while TCRdb's copy carries only in-frame clones and drops some. The data show roughly 130,000 clones, around nine tenths seen once. This material consisted of peripheral blood, taken 28 days after the second AZD1222 dose. All receptors derive from an adult who received the AZD1222 COVID-19 vaccine. Each CDR3 is given without its conserved first and last residue. Each record gives: V gene, J gene, clone size, CDR3 protein. Not all rows give a size; the values are once, few, many and, for expanded clones, a class.

v_gene: TRBV30; j_gene: TRBJ1-4; abundance: -; CDR3aa: ACTGQGREKLF
v_gene: TRBV28; j_gene: TRBJ1-1; abundance: once; CDR3aa: ASSPGSYGGNTEAF
v_gene: TRBV5-6; j_gene: TRBJ1-2; abundance: once; CDR3aa: ASSSDGAGNYGYT
v_gene: TRBV5-4; j_gene: TRBJ2-3; abundance: -; CDR3aa: ASSATGAKTDTQY
v_gene: TRBV24-1; j_gene: TRBJ1-5; abundance: -; CDR3aa: ATSDRNQPQH
v_gene: TRBV2; j_gene: TRBJ2-1; abundance: -; CDR3aa: ASSDRGLHEQF
v_gene: TRBV11-2; j_gene: TRBJ2-2; abundance: -; CDR3aa: ASSSPSGVNTGELF
v_gene: TRBV3-1/TRBV3-2; j_gene: TRBJ2-6; abundance: -; CDR3aa: ASSQDEGARAGANVLT
v_gene: TRBV24-1; j_gene: TRBJ1-1; abundance: once; CDR3aa: ATEDRVGTEAF
v_gene: TRBV20-1; j_gene: TRBJ1-5; abundance: -; CDR3aa: SASQRGGGQPQH
v_gene: TRBV11-2; j_gene: TRBJ1-1; abundance: -; CDR3aa: ASTLGPLNTEAF
v_gene: TRBV19; j_gene: TRBJ1-1; abundance: -; CDR3aa: ASIRGTFMNTEAF
v_gene: TRBV30; j_gene: TRBJ1-4; abundance: once; CDR3aa: AWTPANEKLF
v_gene: TRBV7-2; j_gene: TRBJ1-2; abundance: -; CDR3aa: ASSLGIILNYGYT
v_gene: TRBV7-8; j_gene: TRBJ2-5; abundance: -; CDR3aa: ASRGGHFETQY
v_gene: TRBV25-1; j_gene: TRBJ1-5; abundance: -; CDR3aa: ASSAGGNQPQH
v_gene: TRBV7-9; j_gene: TRBJ2-7; abundance: -; CDR3aa: ASSLLSPYEQY
v_gene: TRBV20-1; j_gene: TRBJ2-1; abundance: -; CDR3aa: SASDRPYNEQF
v_gene: TRBV19; j_gene: TRBJ1-5; abundance: -; CDR3aa: ASSTLDRSNQPQH
v_gene: TRBV21-1; j_gene: TRBJ2-7; abundance: -; CDR3aa: ASSSPGLAGVRTYEQY
v_gene: TRBV6-1; j_gene: TRBJ1-5; abundance: -; CDR3aa: ASSERRGSLNQPQH
v_gene: TRBV28; j_gene: TRBJ2-1; abundance: -; CDR3aa: ASSFAGVAYNEQF
v_gene: TRBV19; j_gene: TRBJ1-5; abundance: once; CDR3aa: ASSPVGQGGSNQPQH
v_gene: TRBV30; j_gene: TRBJ1-3; abundance: -; CDR3aa: AWTQPGYSYSGNTIY
v_gene: TRBV29-1; j_gene: TRBJ1-2; abundance: -; CDR3aa: SVEMGHGYT
v_gene: TRBV27; j_gene: TRBJ1-1; abundance: -; CDR3aa: ASSSRTGGITEAF
v_gene: TRBV27; j_gene: TRBJ1-3; abundance: -; CDR3aa: ASSRDRGNTIY
v_gene: TRBV7-3; j_gene: TRBJ2-2; abundance: -; CDR3aa: ASSTGTMGLNTGELF
v_gene: TRBV21-1; j_gene: TRBJ2-7; abundance: -; CDR3aa: ASFYYEQY
v_gene: TRBV4-2; j_gene: TRBJ1-2; abundance: -; CDR3aa: ASSQVEGVGYT
v_gene: TRBV10-1; j_gene: TRBJ1-2; abundance: -; CDR3aa: ASSDPRGPGYT
v_gene: TRBV6-2/TRBV6-3; j_gene: TRBJ2-7; abundance: -; CDR3aa: ASSRTSHYEQY
v_gene: TRBV19; j_gene: TRBJ2-3; abundance: once; CDR3aa: ASSITNTDTQY
v_gene: TRBV2; j_gene: TRBJ1-6; abundance: -; CDR3aa: ATSQRGDSPLH
v_gene: TRBV7-2; j_gene: TRBJ2-1; abundance: -; CDR3aa: ASSTTSRTRGGSYNEQF
v_gene: TRBV7-2; j_gene: TRBJ2-1; abundance: -; CDR3aa: ASSLAGTRSYNEQF
v_gene: TRBV9; j_gene: TRBJ2-2; abundance: -; CDR3aa: ATGTGSTGELF
v_gene: TRBV5-1; j_gene: TRBJ1-1; abundance: -; CDR3aa: ASSLGQVNTEAF
v_gene: TRBV7-2; j_gene: TRBJ2-1; abundance: -; CDR3aa: ASSILAGGLNEQF
v_gene: TRBV14; j_gene: TRBJ1-6; abundance: -; CDR3aa: ASSHQLREPNSPLH
v_gene: TRBV5-6; j_gene: TRBJ2-7; abundance: -; CDR3aa: ASSTDTDHEQY
v_gene: TRBV4-1; j_gene: TRBJ2-1; abundance: -; CDR3aa: ASSQEGIEQF
v_gene: TRBV5-5; j_gene: TRBJ1-1; abundance: -; CDR3aa: ASSWGRNTEAF
v_gene: TRBV5-5; j_gene: TRBJ2-4; abundance: -; CDR3aa: ASSADREGEAKNIQY
v_gene: TRBV5-1; j_gene: TRBJ1-5; abundance: -; CDR3aa: ASSLNSNQPQH
v_gene: TRBV29-1; j_gene: TRBJ2-2; abundance: -; CDR3aa: SLGQGRTGELF
v_gene: TRBV6-2/TRBV6-3; j_gene: TRBJ1-4; abundance: -; CDR3aa: ASSYSGQTNEKLF
v_gene: TRBV7-2; j_gene: TRBJ1-1; abundance: once; CDR3aa: ASTLRGQPNTEAF
v_gene: TRBV5-1; j_gene: TRBJ2-7; abundance: -; CDR3aa: ASSSQGHYEQY
v_gene: TRBV6-2/TRBV6-3; j_gene: TRBJ1-5; abundance: -; CDR3aa: ASSFTGNNQPQH
v_gene: TRBV27; j_gene: TRBJ1-1; abundance: -; CDR3aa: ASRQGGARAF
v_gene: TRBV7-2; j_gene: TRBJ2-4; abundance: -; CDR3aa: ASTVTPRDRLAKNIQY